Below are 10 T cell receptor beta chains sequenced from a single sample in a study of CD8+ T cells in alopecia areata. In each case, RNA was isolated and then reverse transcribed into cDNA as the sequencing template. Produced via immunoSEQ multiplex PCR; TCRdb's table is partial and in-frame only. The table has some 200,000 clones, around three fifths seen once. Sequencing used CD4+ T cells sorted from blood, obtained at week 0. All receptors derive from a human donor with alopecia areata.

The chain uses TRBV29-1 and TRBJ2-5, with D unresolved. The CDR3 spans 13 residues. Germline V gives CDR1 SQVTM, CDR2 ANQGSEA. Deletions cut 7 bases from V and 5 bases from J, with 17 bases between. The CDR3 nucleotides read TGCAGCGCTGGTGATACATTGACGGAGACCCAGTACTTC. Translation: CSAGDTLTETQYF.

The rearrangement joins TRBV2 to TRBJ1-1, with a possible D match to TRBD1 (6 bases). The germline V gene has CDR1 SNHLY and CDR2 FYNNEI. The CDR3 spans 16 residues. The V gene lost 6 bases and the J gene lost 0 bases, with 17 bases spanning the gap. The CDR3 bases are TGTGCCAGCAGCATAGCCGGGGGGGGCGTGAACACTGAAGCTTTCTTT. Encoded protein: CASSIAGGGVNTEAFF.

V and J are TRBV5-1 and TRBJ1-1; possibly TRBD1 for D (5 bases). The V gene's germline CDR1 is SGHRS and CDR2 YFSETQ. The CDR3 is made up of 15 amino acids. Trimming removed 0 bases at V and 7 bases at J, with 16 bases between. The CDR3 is CASSLVGVAENEAFF. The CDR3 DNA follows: TGCGCCAGCAGCTTGGTAGGGGTTGCCGAAAATGAAGCTTTCTTT.

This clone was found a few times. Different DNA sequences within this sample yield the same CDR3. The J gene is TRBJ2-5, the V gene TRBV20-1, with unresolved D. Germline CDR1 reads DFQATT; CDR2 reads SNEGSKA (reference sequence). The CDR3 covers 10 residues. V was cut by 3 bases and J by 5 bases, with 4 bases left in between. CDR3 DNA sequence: TGCAGTGCTAGGCGGGAGACCCAGTACTTC. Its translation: CSARRETQYF.

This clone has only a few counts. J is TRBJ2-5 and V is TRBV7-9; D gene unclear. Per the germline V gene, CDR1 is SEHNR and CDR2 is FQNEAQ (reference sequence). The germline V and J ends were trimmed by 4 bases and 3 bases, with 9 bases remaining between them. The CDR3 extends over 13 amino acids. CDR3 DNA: TGTGCCAGCAGCTCAGGCGGTGAAGAGACCCAGTACTTC. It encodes CASSSGGEETQYF.

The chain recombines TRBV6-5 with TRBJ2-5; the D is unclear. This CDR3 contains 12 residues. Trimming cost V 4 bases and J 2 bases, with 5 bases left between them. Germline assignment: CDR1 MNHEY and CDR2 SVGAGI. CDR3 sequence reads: CASSLGQETQYF. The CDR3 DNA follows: TGTGCCAGCAGTTTGGGGCAAGAGACCCAGTACTTC.

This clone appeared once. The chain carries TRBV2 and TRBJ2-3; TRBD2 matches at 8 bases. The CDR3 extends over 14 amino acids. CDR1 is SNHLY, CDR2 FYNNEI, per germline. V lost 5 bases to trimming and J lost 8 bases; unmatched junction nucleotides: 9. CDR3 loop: CASSPGVAGSTQYF. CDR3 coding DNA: TGTGCCAGCAGTCCCGGGGTAGCGGGGAGTACGCAGTATTTT.

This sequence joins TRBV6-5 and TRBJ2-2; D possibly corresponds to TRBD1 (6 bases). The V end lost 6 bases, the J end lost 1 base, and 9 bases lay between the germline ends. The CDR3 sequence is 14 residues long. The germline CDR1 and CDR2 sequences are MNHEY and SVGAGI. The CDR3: CASSRTENTGELFF. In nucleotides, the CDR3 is TGTGCCAGCAGCAGGACAGAGAACACCGGGGAGCTGTTTTTT.

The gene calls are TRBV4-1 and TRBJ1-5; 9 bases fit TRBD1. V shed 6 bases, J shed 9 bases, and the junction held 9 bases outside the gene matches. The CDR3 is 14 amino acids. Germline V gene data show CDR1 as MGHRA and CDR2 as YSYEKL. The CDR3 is CASRQQGAEGPQHF. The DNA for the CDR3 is TGCGCCAGCAGGCAACAGGGGGCCGAGGGGCCCCAGCATTTT.

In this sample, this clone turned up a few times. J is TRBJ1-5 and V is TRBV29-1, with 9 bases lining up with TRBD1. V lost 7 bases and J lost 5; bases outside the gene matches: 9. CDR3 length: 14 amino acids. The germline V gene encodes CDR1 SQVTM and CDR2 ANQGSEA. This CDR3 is CSASEGQGYQPQHF. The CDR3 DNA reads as TGCAGCGCCTCAGAGGGACAGGGTTATCAGCCCCAGCATTTT. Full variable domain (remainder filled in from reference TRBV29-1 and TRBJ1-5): SAVISQKPSRDICQRGTSLTIQCQVDSQVTMMFWYRQQPGQSLTLIATANQGSEATYESGFVIDKFPISRPNLTFSTLTVSNMSPEDSSIYLCSASEGQGYQPQHFGDGTRLSIL.